The T cell receptor beta chain under discussion was sequenced for a study of T-cell memory formation after mild COVID-19. MiXCR, run by TCRdb on the 5' RACE reads, gives a single entry per CDR3 protein. Seen here are approximately 480,000 distinct CDR3 sequences, over 15% observed once, and the top ten hold 9% to 15%. Germline lookup yields CDR1 SNHLY and CDR2 FYNNEI. This CDR3 region has 9 residues. V lost 8 bases, J lost 13 bases, and 6 bases lay in between. This clonotype was detected only a few times. Its antigen is still unknown. Notes on the study in general: Later expanders leaned CD4+, whereas clones that contracted between day 15 and 85 were balanced CD4/CD8. Clones which contracted sat mainly in CM and EM if CD4+, and in EMRA if CD8+. Some SARS-CoV-2-responding clones were already detected in memory before infection. Whether day 37 second-wave clones are SARS-CoV-2-specific was not confirmed.

The chain couples TRBV2 to TRBJ1-6; D not certain. The sample consisted of PBMCs or a T cell subset sorted from them (not recorded which). The origin of this receptor is an adult woman who had mild COVID-19 (a few samples of this study predate the infection). Cell type and time point are not known. CDR3 nucleotide sequence: TGTGCCAGCGGTGGCCCCCTCCACTTT. This codes for CASGGPLHF.